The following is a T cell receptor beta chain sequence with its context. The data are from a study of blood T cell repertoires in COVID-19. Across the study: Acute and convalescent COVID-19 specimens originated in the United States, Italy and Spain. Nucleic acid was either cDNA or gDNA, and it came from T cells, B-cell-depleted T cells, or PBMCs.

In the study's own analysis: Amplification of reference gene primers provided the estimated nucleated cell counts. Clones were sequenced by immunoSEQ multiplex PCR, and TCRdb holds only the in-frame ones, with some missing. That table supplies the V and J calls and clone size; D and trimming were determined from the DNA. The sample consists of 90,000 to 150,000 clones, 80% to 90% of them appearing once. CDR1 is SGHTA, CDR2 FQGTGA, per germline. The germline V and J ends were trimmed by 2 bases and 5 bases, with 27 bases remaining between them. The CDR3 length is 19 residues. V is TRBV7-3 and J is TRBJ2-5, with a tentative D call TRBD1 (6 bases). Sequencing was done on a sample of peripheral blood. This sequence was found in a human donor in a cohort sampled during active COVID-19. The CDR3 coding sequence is TGTGCCAGCAGCTTAGGGCATACAGGGCTCGGTGCGGGTCGGGAGACCCAGTACTTC. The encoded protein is CASSLGHTGLGAGRETQYF.